The 4 T cell receptor beta chains below all came from one sample that was sequenced in a study of beta chain features in type 1 diabetes. General study results and limits: Type 1 diabetes patients showed a moderate but significant shortening of TCRB CDR3s in all four CD4+ subsets.

Their target antigens are unknown. Sequenced material consisted of expressed TCRB transcripts (all of the isolated RNA was reverse transcribed). Using immunoSEQ multiplex PCR, the repertoire was profiled, and TCRdb retains in-frame clones only, with some absent. The sample records about 400,000 clones, about 12% being singletons. The sequencing input was naive CD4+ T cells from blood. These receptors originate from a young woman with type 1 diabetes.

This clone was recorded a few times. The chain links TRBV11-3 to TRBJ2-1; D is possibly TRBD2 (6 bases). From germline, CDR1 is SGHNT and CDR2 YENEEA. V shed 4 bases and J shed 8 bases, with 15 bases lying between them. The CDR3 covers 14 residues. CDR3 region: CASSSRAGGDEQFF. The CDR3 region has the DNA TGTGCCAGCAGCTCCCGCGCCGGGGGTGATGAGCAGTTCTTC.

The J gene is TRBJ2-4, the V gene TRBV4-3, with a tentative D call TRBD2 (7 bases). The CDR3 sequence is 15 residues long. Germline CDR1 reads LGHNA; CDR2 reads YSLEER. The V end lost 1 base, the J end lost 9 bases, and 16 bases lay between the germline ends. The CDR3 nucleotides read TGCGCCAGCAGCCAAGTACGGGGGGCAGTTGGCATTCAGTACTTC. Amino acids: CASSQVRGAVGIQYF.

The CDR3 DNA follows: TGCGCCAGCACCTATACCTCCCCGGGACAGGGGTTGTCGGTAGCTTTCTTT. It is translated as CASTYTSPGQGLSVAFF. The rearrangement uses TRBV5-1 and TRBJ1-1; 10 nucleotides align to TRBD1. The V gene end was trimmed by 6 bases and the J gene end by 10 bases; junction bases not matched to a gene: 21. Germline CDR1 reads SGHRS; CDR2 reads YFSETQ. The CDR3 is 17 amino acids. The variable domain in full, with the rest retrieved from reference TRBV5-1 and TRBJ1-1, is KAGVTQTPRYLIKTRGQQVTLSCSPISGHRSVSWYQQTPGQGLQFLFEYFSETQRNKGNFPGRFSGRQFSNSRSEMNVSTLELGDSALYLCASTYTSPGQGLSVAFFGQGTRLTVV.

This clone was detected only a few times. This sequence joins TRBV29-1 and TRBJ1-2; tentative D call: TRBD1 (5 bases). The CDR3 has 12 amino acids. V was shortened by 5 bases and J by 4 bases, with 11 bases between the two germline ends. Germline assignment: CDR1 SQVTM and CDR2 ANQGSEA. CDR3 in amino acids: CSVPQTGYGYTF. The DNA for the CDR3 is TGCAGCGTTCCCCAAACAGGCTATGGCTACACCTTC. The variable domain in full, completed from reference TRBV29-1 and TRBJ1-2, reads SAVISQKPSRDICQRGTSLTIQCQVDSQVTMMFWYRQQPGQSLTLIATANQGSEATYESGFVIDKFPISRPNLTFSTLTVSNMSPEDSSIYLCSVPQTGYGYTFGSGTRLTVV.